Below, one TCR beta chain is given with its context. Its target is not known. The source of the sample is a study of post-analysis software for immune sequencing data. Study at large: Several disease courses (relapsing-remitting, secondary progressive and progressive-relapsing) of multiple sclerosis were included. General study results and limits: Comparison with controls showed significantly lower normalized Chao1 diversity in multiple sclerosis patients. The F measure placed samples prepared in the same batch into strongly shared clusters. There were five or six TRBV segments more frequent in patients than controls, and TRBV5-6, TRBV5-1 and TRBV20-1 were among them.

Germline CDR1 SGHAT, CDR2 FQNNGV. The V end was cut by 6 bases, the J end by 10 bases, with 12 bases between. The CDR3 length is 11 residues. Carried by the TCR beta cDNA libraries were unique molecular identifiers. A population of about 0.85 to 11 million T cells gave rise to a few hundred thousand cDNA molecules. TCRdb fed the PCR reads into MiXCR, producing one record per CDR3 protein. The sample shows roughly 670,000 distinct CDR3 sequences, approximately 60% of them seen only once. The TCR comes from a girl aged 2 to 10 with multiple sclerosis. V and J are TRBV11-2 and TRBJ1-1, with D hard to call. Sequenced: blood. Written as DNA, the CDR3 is TGTGCCAGCAGGTTACTCGCAGGAGCTTTCTTT. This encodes CASRLLAGAFF.